The T cell receptor beta chain described here comes from a study of CD8 T cells in ankylosing spondylitis. Germline CDR1 SGHRS, CDR2 YFSETQ. The CDR3 is 13 amino acids. The V end was cut by 4 bases, the J end by 5 bases, with 9 bases between. This clonotype was counted a few times. TCRdb re-called the 5' RACE reads through MiXCR, storing one row per CDR3 protein. The sample records 250,000 to 400,000 distinct CDR3 sequences, roughly 12% being singletons. Sequenced input: blood, either unsorted or a sorted T cell fraction (not recorded which). The rearrangement uses TRBV5-1 and TRBJ2-2; TRBD1 might be the D (6 bases). This sequence was found in a female donor with ankylosing spondylitis or in good health (not recorded which). CDR3 amino acids: CASSTGRTGELFF. The CDR3 DNA follows: TGCGCCAGCAGCACAGGGCGAACCGGGGAGCTGTTTTTT.